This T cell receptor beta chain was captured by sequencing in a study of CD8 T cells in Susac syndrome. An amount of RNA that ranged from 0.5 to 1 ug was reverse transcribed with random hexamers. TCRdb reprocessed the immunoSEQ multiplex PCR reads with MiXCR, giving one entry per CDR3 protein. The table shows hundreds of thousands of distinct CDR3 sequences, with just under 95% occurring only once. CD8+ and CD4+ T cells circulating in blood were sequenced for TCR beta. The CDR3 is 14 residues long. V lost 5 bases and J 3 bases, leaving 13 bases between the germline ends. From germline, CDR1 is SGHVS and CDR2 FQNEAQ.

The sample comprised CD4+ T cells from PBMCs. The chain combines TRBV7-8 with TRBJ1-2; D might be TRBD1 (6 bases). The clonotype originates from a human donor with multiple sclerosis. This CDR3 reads CASSPNRVHYGYTF. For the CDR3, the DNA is TGTGCCAGCAGCCCCAACAGGGTGCACTATGGCTACACCTTC.